The 27 T cell receptor beta chains below all came from one sample that was sequenced in a study of cytomegalovirus exposure and HLA in healthy donors. Both 60 Vbeta primers and 13 Jbeta primers went into the PCR. Assay used: immunoSEQ multiplex PCR; TCRdb lists only in-frame clones, some missing. The table lists around 170,000 clones, 84% of them singletons. The sequenced material came from PBMCs. The source of these receptors is a boy between 2 and 10 years old in good health and CMV-seronegative.

This chain uses TRBV9 with TRBJ1-5, with D hard to call. V was pared by 2 bases and J by 9 bases, with 15 bases between. The CDR3 extends over 14 amino acids. Germline assignment: CDR1 SGDLS and CDR2 YYNGEE. The CDR3 loop is CASSVEPGRSPQHF. CDR3 nucleotides: TGTGCCAGCAGCGTGGAGCCTGGAAGGTCGCCCCAGCATTTT.

V is TRBV6-1 and J is TRBJ2-5; 8 nucleotides match TRBD1. The J call is in doubt because the DNA end fits TRBJ2-7 better. Germline CDR1 MNHNS, CDR2 SASEGT. This CDR3 spans 14 amino acids. CDR3 sequence reads: CASFPRTGFDEQYF. DNA of the CDR3: TGTGCCAGCTTCCCCCGGACAGGGTTCGACGAGCAGTACTTC.

This chain connects TRBV13 to TRBJ1-2; 7 nucleotides line up with TRBD1. Germline V lookup: CDR1 PRHDT, CDR2 FYEKMQ (reference sequence). The CDR3 is 17 amino acids. With 3 bases clipped from V and 1 base from J, the junction kept 11 bases outside the gene matches. This CDR3 reads CASSFGTANTRNYGYTF. The CDR3 region has the DNA TGTGCCAGCAGCTTTGGGACAGCCAATACTCGTAACTATGGCTACACCTTC. Based on the CDR3 plus reference TRBV13 and TRBJ1-2, the full variable domain is AAGVIQSPRHLIKEKRETATLKCYPIPRHDTVYWYQQGPGQDPQFLISFYEKMQSDKGSIPDRFSAQQFSDYHSELNMSSLELGDSALYFCASSFGTANTRNYGYTFGSGTRLTVV.

The V call is TRBV30, the J call TRBJ1-6, with D possibly TRBD1 on 5 matching bases. CDR1 GTSNPN and CDR2 SVGIG come from the germline V gene (reference sequence). The CDR3 covers 12 residues. Trimming shortened V by 3 bases and J by 10 bases, and 10 bases separated the two germline ends. The CDR3 is CAWSRVSSPLHF. Written as DNA, the CDR3 is TGTGCCTGGAGCAGGGTTAGCTCACCCCTCCACTTT.

The V gene is TRBV11-2, the J gene TRBJ1-3; perhaps TRBD1 as D (5 bases). The CDR3 consists of 17 residues. Germline V lookup: CDR1 SGHAT, CDR2 FQNNGV. V gave up 5 bases and J gave up 0 bases, with 17 bases separating them. The CDR3 nucleotides are TGTGCCAGCAGCATACCAGGGAGGGGAAGCTCTGGAAACACCATATATTTT. Protein: CASSIPGRGSSGNTIYF.

There are a few counts of this clone. The V and J genes are TRBV18 and TRBJ1-1; D perhaps matches TRBD1 (5 bases). The CDR3 has 15 amino acids. Trimming took 4 bases from V and 4 from J, leaving 16 bases between them. Germline-derived CDR1 and CDR2 are KGHSH and LQKENI. The CDR3 DNA reads as TGTGCCAGCTCACGCCTTGGGGGGGAGAGCACTGAAGCTTTCTTT. Translation gives CASSRLGGESTEAFF.

This chain joins TRBV5-1 and TRBJ2-1, with 9 bases fitting TRBD2. This CDR3 comprises 16 residues. Germline loops: CDR1 SGHRS, CDR2 YFSETQ. V dropped 3 bases and J dropped 0; count of bases not matched to a gene: 4. The CDR3 region has the DNA TGCGCCAGCAGCTCCTTGACTAGCGGCTCCTACAATGAGCAGTTCTTC. Amino acid sequence: CASSSLTSGSYNEQFF.

V is TRBV5-4 and J is TRBJ2-5; D may be TRBD1 (6 bases). Germline V gene lookup returns CDR1 SGHNT and CDR2 YYREEE (reference sequence). The CDR3 sequence is 20 residues long. V lost 0 bases, J lost 1 base, and 25 bases lay in between. The DNA for the CDR3 is TGTGCCAGCAGCTTGGATTCGGGCAGGGGCCCCGCTCTCTTCCAAGAGACCCAGTACTTC. Its protein is CASSLDSGRGPALFQETQYF.

The J gene is TRBJ1-2, the V gene TRBV10-3, with D possibly being TRBD1 (6 bases). Trimming stripped 4 bases from V and 3 bases from J, with 12 bases between. Per germline, CDR1 ENHRY and CDR2 SYGVKD. The length of the CDR3 is 14 residues. The DNA for the CDR3 is TGTGCCATCAGTGCAAACAGGGAAGACTATGGCTACACCTTC. It codes for CAISANREDYGYTF.

The rearrangement joins TRBV6-1 to TRBJ1-2; D remains ambiguous. Trimming removed 2 bases at V and 5 bases at J, with 9 bases between. The CDR3 loop spans 13 amino acids. The V gene's germline CDR1 is MNHNS and CDR2 SASEGT. CDR3 sequence reads: CASSESGIYGYTF. The CDR3 DNA sequence: TGTGCCAGCAGTGAATCGGGTATATATGGCTACACCTTC.

In DNA form, the CDR3 reads TGTGCCTGGACAGGGTTCATCTCTGGAAACACCATATATTTT. It codes for CAWTGFISGNTIYF. The chain carries TRBV30 and TRBJ1-3; D is perhaps TRBD1 (5 bases). This CDR3 is 14 amino acids long. V dropped 4 bases and J dropped 0 bases, with 10 bases sitting between them. Germline CDR1 is GTSNPN and CDR2 is SVGIG (reference sequence).

The chain employs TRBV28 and TRBJ2-3; TRBD2 matches 10 bases. The germline gives CDR1 MDHEN, CDR2 SYDVKM. With 6 bases clipped from V and 3 bases from J, the junction kept 9 bases outside the gene matches. CDR3 length equals 16 residues. CDR3 sequence (DNA): TGTGCCAGCAGGACCTCCGGGACTAGCGCTACAGATACGCAGTATTTT. Translation: CASRTSGTSATDTQYF.

The chain recombines TRBV28 with TRBJ2-1, with D possibly being TRBD2 (6 bases). From germline, CDR1 is MDHEN and CDR2 SYDVKM. Deletions cut 5 bases from V and 7 bases from J, with 12 bases between. The CDR3 spans 13 residues. CDR3 nucleotide sequence: TGTGCCAGCAGTCACGGGACTCCAAATGAGCAGTTCTTC. This sequence encodes CASSHGTPNEQFF.

The chain uses TRBV6-1 and TRBJ2-1, with TRBD2 matching 7 bases. Unmatched junction bases numbered 7, after V lost 3 bases and J lost 8 bases. The CDR3 is 14 residues long. Germline assignment: CDR1 MNHNS and CDR2 SASEGT. The CDR3 sequence is CASSETSLSHEQFF. The DNA of the CDR3 is TGTGCCAGCAGTGAGACTAGCTTGAGTCATGAGCAGTTCTTC.

CDR3 amino acids: CASSLSGTGVNTEAFF. The DNA of the CDR3 is TGCGCCAGCAGCTTGTCCGGGACAGGGGTGAACACTGAAGCTTTCTTT. The chain couples TRBV5-1 to TRBJ1-1; 10 bases line up with TRBD1. Per the germline V gene, CDR1 is SGHRS and CDR2 is YFSETQ. V lost 1 base and J lost 0; bases outside the gene matches: 3. This CDR3 comprises 16 residues.

About this clone: Distinct nucleotide sequences in the sample also encode this CDR3. This chain connects TRBV5-1 to TRBJ1-2, with TRBD1 matching over 9 bases. The CDR3 is 14 residues long. Germline CDR1 reads SGHRS; CDR2 reads YFSETQ. The junction had 3 bases not matched to a gene; V was cut back by 3 bases and J by 3 bases. For the CDR3, the DNA is TGCGCCAGCAGCTCGACAGGGGGATACTATGGCTACACCTTC. Amino acids: CASSSTGGYYGYTF.

This clone has only a few counts. The chain is built from TRBV11-2 and TRBJ2-7, with 7 bases fitting TRBD1. Germline-derived CDR1 and CDR2 are SGHAT and FQNNGV. This CDR3 region has 14 residues. With 3 bases clipped from V and 4 bases from J, the junction kept 6 bases outside the gene matches. CDR3 sequence reads: CASSFPGTEYEQYF. For the CDR3, the DNA is TGTGCCAGCAGCTTCCCCGGGACAGAGTACGAGCAGTACTTC.

V is TRBV27 and J is TRBJ1-1; a weak D match, TRBD1 (6 bases). The V and J ends lost 7 bases and 0 bases respectively, with 15 bases between them. This CDR3 has 15 residues. Per germline, CDR1 MNHEY and CDR2 SMNVEV (reference sequence). The CDR3 nucleotides read TGTGCCAGCATTGGGGCTGGACAGCTGAACACTGAAGCTTTCTTT. This codes for CASIGAGQLNTEAFF.

J is TRBJ1-1 and V is TRBV11-2; 8 bases are shared with TRBD1. V lost 5 bases and J lost 2; bases outside the gene matches: 10. The germline CDR1 and CDR2 sequences are SGHAT and FQNNGV. The CDR3 is made up of 16 amino acids. In DNA form, the CDR3 reads TGTGCCAGCAGCCCTCGTTTAGGACAGGGCAACACTGAAGCTTTCTTT. This translates into CASSPRLGQGNTEAFF.

This CDR3 is CASSSGLAVYNEQFF. DNA of the CDR3: TGCGCCAGCAGCTCGGGACTAGCGGTTTACAATGAGCAGTTCTTC. The rearrangement uses TRBV4-1 and TRBJ2-1; 11 bases are shared with TRBD2. CDR1 and CDR2 (germline): MGHRA, YSYEKL. This CDR3 spans 15 amino acids. V lost 5 bases to trimming and J lost 4 bases; unmatched junction nucleotides: 4.

V is TRBV23-1 and J is TRBJ1-5; 7 nucleotides line up with TRBD1. TRBV23-1 is noted as an ORF with a role that remains uncertain. V was pared by 3 bases and J by 2 bases, with 1 base of the junction left unmatched. CDR3 size: 14 residues. The CDR3 loop reads CASSHDRGNQPQHF. CDR3 coding DNA: TGCGCCAGCAGTCATGACAGGGGCAATCAGCCCCAGCATTTT.

V gene TRBV7-9 combines with J gene TRBJ2-7; a possible D gene is TRBD1 (6 bases). V shed 5 bases and J shed 2 bases, with 16 bases lying between them. The CDR3 totals 15 residues. Germline V gene sequence: CDR1 SEHNR, CDR2 FQNEAQ (reference sequence). The chain's CDR3 is CASSLEGTTAYEQYF. As DNA, the CDR3 is TGTGCCAGCAGCCTAGAAGGGACAACAGCCTACGAGCAGTACTTC.

The CDR3 coding sequence is TGTGCCAGCAGCCAAAGTGTTACAGCACAAGAGACCCAGTACTTC. This translates into CASSQSVTAQETQYF. The chain recombines TRBV27 with TRBJ2-5; no reliable D call. Trimming cost V 6 bases and J 2 bases, with 16 bases left between them. CDR1 MNHEY and CDR2 SMNVEV come from the germline V gene (reference sequence). The CDR3 loop spans 15 amino acids.

This clone was seen just once. V usage is TRBV2 and J usage is TRBJ1-1, with 7 bases fitting TRBD1. V was clipped by 6 bases and J by 2 bases; unmatched bases: 6. The CDR3 has 14 amino acids. Germline CDR1 SNHLY, CDR2 FYNNEI. CDR3 DNA sequence: TGTGCCAGCAGAGCCGACAGGGCCAACACTGAAGCTTTCTTT. Translation gives CASRADRANTEAFF. Supplemented by reference TRBV2 and TRBJ1-1, the full variable domain reads EPEVTQTPSHQVTQMGQEVILRCVPISNHLYFYWYRQILGQKVEFLVSFYNNEISEKSEIFDDQFSVERPDGSNFTLKIRSTKLEDSAMYFCASRADRANTEAFFGQGTRLTVV.

The CDR3 loop is CARVHILSSYEQYF. CDR3 sequence (DNA): TGTGCCAGGGTCCATATCCTGAGCTCCTACGAGCAGTACTTC. This chain connects TRBV6-1 to TRBJ2-7; D is undetermined. The CDR3 runs 14 residues. V dropped 9 bases and J dropped 0 bases, with 15 bases sitting between them. Germline-derived CDR1 and CDR2 are MNHNS and SASEGT.

This chain uses TRBV29-1 with TRBJ2-2, with TRBD1 as a possible D gene (6 bases). The V gene lost 8 bases and the J gene lost 0 bases, with 13 bases spanning the gap. The germline gives CDR1 SQVTM, CDR2 ANQGSEA. The CDR3 covers 14 residues. The DNA for the CDR3 is TGCAGCACATCCGGGACAACGAACACCGGGGAGCTGTTTTTT. Protein sequence: CSTSGTTNTGELFF.

Details on this clone: One end of the junction is discordant with germline, which a read error may explain. The V call is TRBV29-1, the J call TRBJ2-1; D is perhaps TRBD2 (5 bases). The CDR3 runs 12 residues. CDR1 is SQVTM and CDR2 is ANQGSEA in the germline V gene. In nucleotides, the CDR3 is TGCAGCGCTGAAACTAGAGGTAATGAGCAGTTCTTC. It translates to CSAETRGNEQFF.